What follows are 8 T cell receptor beta chains derived from one specimen sequenced in a study of cytomegalovirus exposure and HLA in healthy donors. 13 Jbeta primers and 60 Vbeta primers were used for the PCR. Data came from immunoSEQ multiplex PCR; TCRdb stores just in-frame clones and leaves some out. The sample holds around 110,000 clones, approximately 85% seen once. Input material: PBMCs. The source of these receptors is a man aged 50 to 59 in good health and CMV-seronegative.

J is TRBJ1-1 and V is TRBV28; maybe TRBD1 (6 bases). Germline-derived CDR1 and CDR2 are MDHEN and SYDVKM. This CDR3 is built from 13 residues. V was pared by 9 bases and J by 3 bases, with 14 bases between. The CDR3 loop is CASPAQGDTEAFF. Written as DNA, the CDR3 is TGTGCCAGTCCGGCACAGGGTGACACTGAAGCTTTCTTT.

This chain links TRBV19 with TRBJ1-5; 7 bases fit TRBD1. The V and J ends lost 1 base and 7 bases, in that order; junction bases with no gene match: 4. Germline CDR1 reads LNHDA; CDR2 reads SQIVND (reference sequence). CDR3 size: 14 residues. The CDR3 DNA sequence: TGTGCCAGTAGTATAGGACAGGGACGACAGCCCCAGCATTTT. The encoded protein is CASSIGQGRQPQHF.

The chain joins TRBV13 to TRBJ1-1, with D tentatively TRBD1 (5 bases). The CDR3 consists of 13 residues. Germline assignment: CDR1 PRHDT and CDR2 FYEKMQ (reference sequence). The V and J ends lost 11 bases and 3 bases respectively, with 16 bases between them. CDR3 sequence: CASHRGGYTEAFF. For the CDR3, the DNA is TGTGCCTCCCACCGGGGGGGGTACACTGAAGCTTTCTTT.

V gene TRBV28 combines with J gene TRBJ1-2; the D is unclear. With 6 bases removed from V and 8 bases from J, the gap between germline ends came to 16 bases. Germline V gene sequence: CDR1 MDHEN, CDR2 SYDVKM. The CDR3 covers 13 residues. This CDR3 is CASSPARLIGYTF. As DNA, the CDR3 is TGTGCCAGCAGCCCTGCTAGGCTCATAGGCTACACCTTC.

The V and J genes are TRBV6-4 and TRBJ1-1; the D is unclear. Trimming pared 4 bases from V and 1 base from J, leaving 7 bases between. This CDR3 spans 13 amino acids. Germline V gene lookup returns CDR1 MRHNA and CDR2 SNTAGT. CDR3 residues: CASSVRENTEAFF. The CDR3 nucleotides are TGTGCCAGCAGTGTAAGAGAGAACACTGAAGCTTTCTTT.

J is TRBJ1-6 and V is TRBV25-1; no clear D. V lost 6 bases, J lost 7 bases, and 10 bases lay in between. The CDR3 is made up of 13 amino acids. Looked up from germline, CDR1 is MGHDK and CDR2 is SYGVNS. As DNA, the CDR3 is TGTGCCAGCAGCCCCGGGTACAATTCACCCCTCCACTTT. The encoded protein is CASSPGYNSPLHF.

The chain links TRBV27 to TRBJ2-7; D remains unclear. CDR3 length equals 13 residues. The V end was cut by 8 bases, the J end by 2 bases, with 13 bases between. Germline V gene lookup returns CDR1 MNHEY and CDR2 SMNVEV (reference sequence). CDR3 residues: CASPIVETYEQYV. The CDR3 DNA follows: TGTGCCAGCCCCATTGTGGAGACCTACGAGCAGTACGTC.

The chain uses TRBV7-6 and TRBJ2-3; 12 bases agree with TRBD2. Germline CDR1 reads SGHVS; CDR2 reads FNYEAQ. CDR3 length equals 16 residues. Unmatched junction bases numbered 8, after V lost 4 bases and J lost 6 bases. In DNA, the CDR3 is TGTGCCAGCAGCTCCTTAAGGACTAGCGGGGTGGATACGCAGTATTTT. This encodes CASSSLRTSGVDTQYF.